These T cell receptor beta chains were read from a single sample in a study of blood T cell repertoires in COVID-19. Using immunoSEQ multiplex PCR, the repertoire was profiled, and TCRdb retains in-frame clones only, with some absent. The sample has more than 120,000 clones, 84% seen once; the top ten hold roughly 3.7%. Sequenced material: PBMCs or T cells enriched from blood (not recorded which). The receptor set was obtained from a man aged 50-60 years in a cohort exposed to, infected with or recovered from COVID-19 (not recorded which). Both conserved end residues are part of each CDR3. The D gene is left open where the match is weak. Clone size appears in some rows only: once, few, many, or a class for an expanded clone.

j_gene,abundance,v_gene,d_gene,CDR3nt,CDR3aa
TRBJ1-5,NA,TRBV21-1,NA,TGTGCCAGCAGCAAAGCGCTTGCCGGGACAGGACGGAGGGCGTATCAGCCCCAGCATTTT,CASSKALAGTGRRAYQPQHF
TRBJ2-1,NA,TRBV19,TRBD2,TGTGCCAGTAGTATAGGGGCGGGGGACGCCACAAATGAGCAGTTCTTC,CASSIGAGDATNEQFF
TRBJ1-1,NA,TRBV28,NA,TGTGCCAGCAGTTTTCCCTCGTTGGCCCCCACTGAAGCTTTCTTT,CASSFPSLAPTEAFF
TRBJ2-4,NA,TRBV5-5,NA,TGTGCCAGCAGCTTGTCAGGCGCAGCCAAAAACATTCAGTACTTC,CASSLSGAAKNIQYF
TRBJ2-1,NA,TRBV9,TRBD2,TGTGCCAGCAGCGGTACGGGAGGGAGTACCTACAATGAGCAGTTCTTC,CASSGTGGSTYNEQFF
TRBJ2-7,NA,TRBV3-1/TRBV3-2,TRBD2,TGTGCCAGCAGCCCCCTCCTGGGAAAAGCGGGGGAGCGTGGGGAGCAGTACTTC,CASSPLLGKAGERGEQYF
TRBJ2-2,NA,TRBV11-3,TRBD2,TGTGCCAGCAGCTTAGGACTAGCGGGGAACGTCGGGGAGCTGTTTTTT,CASSLGLAGNVGELFF
TRBJ2-7,many,TRBV11-2,NA,TGTGCCAGCAGCTTAGCCTTCTCGTCCGGGACTCCGCCGGGCGAGCAGTACTTC,CASSLAFSSGTPPGEQYF
TRBJ2-7,once,TRBV2,TRBD1,TGTGCCAGCAGCTGGACAGGGACGCTCTACGAGCAGTACTTC,CASSWTGTLYEQYF
TRBJ1-5,NA,TRBV5-6,NA,TGTGCCAGCAGCTTTGGGGCAGGGAATCAGCCCCAGCATTTT,CASSFGAGNQPQHF
TRBJ2-7,few,TRBV2,TRBD2,TGTGCCAGCGGTAGCGGGAGGGGGTACGAGCAGTACTTC,CASGSGRGYEQYF
TRBJ1-1,NA,TRBV19,NA,TGTGCCAGTATTGGTCGGGGGTCGCGCACTGAAGCTTTCTTT,CASIGRGSRTEAFF
TRBJ2-1,NA,TRBV6-5,NA,TGTGCCAGCAGTTATGGGGCATCTTGGAATGAGCAGTTCTTC,CASSYGASWNEQFF
TRBJ2-5,few,TRBV5-1,TRBD1,TGCGCCAGCAGCTTGGGGGAGACAGGGGGCGTGGAGACCCAGTACTTC,CASSLGETGGVETQYF
TRBJ2-6,NA,TRBV21-1,NA,TGTGCCAGCATCCCAAAGAACCAGGGGGCGCTTGGGGCCAACGTCCTGACTTTC,CASIPKNQGALGANVLTF
TRBJ2-1,NA,TRBV15,TRBD2,TGTGCCACCAGCAGAGATCGAGCGGGAGGCTCCTACAATGAGCAGTTCTTC,CATSRDRAGGSYNEQFF
TRBJ1-5,NA,TRBV4-1,TRBD1,TGCGCCAGCAGCCAAGAGGGGACAGGAGGGGGTAGCAATCAGCCCCAGCATTTT,CASSQEGTGGGSNQPQHF
TRBJ1-5,NA,TRBV7-9,TRBD1,TGTGCCAGCAGCCCCAAGACAGGGAAGAATCAGCCCCAGCATTTT,CASSPKTGKNQPQHF
TRBJ2-3,once,TRBV4-1,NA,TGCGCCAGCAGCCAGTGGTCCGTCGAGGGCGCGCAGTATTTT,CASSQWSVEGAQYF
TRBJ1-2,NA,TRBV4-3,NA,TGCGCCAGCAGCCAAGATAGCTCCTGGCCTGGCTACACCTTC,CASSQDSSWPGYTF
TRBJ1-6,NA,TRBV3-1/TRBV3-2,NA,TGTGCCAGCAGAGGACAGTATAATTCACCCCTCCACTTT,CASRGQYNSPLHF
TRBJ2-2,few,TRBV12-3/TRBV12-4,NA,TGTGCCAGCACTTACATGAACACCGGGGAGCTGTTTTTT,CASTYMNTGELFF
TRBJ2-3,few,TRBV5-1,NA,TGCGCCAGCAGCTCCTCTAGCGATTACACAGATACGCAGTATTTT,CASSSSSDYTDTQYF
TRBJ2-1,NA,TRBV11-2,NA,TGTGCCAGCAGCGTTGGACAGAGTTCGTTCAATGAGCAGTTCTTC,CASSVGQSSFNEQFF
TRBJ2-1,NA,TRBV5-1,NA,TGCGCCAGCAGCTTGGCCGGACAGCTGGGTCGCTACAATGAGCAGTTCTTC,CASSLAGQLGRYNEQFF
TRBJ1-3,once,TRBV9,TRBD1,TGTGCCAGCAGCGCTCAGGGGGCCCCTGGAAACACCATATATTTT,CASSAQGAPGNTIYF
TRBJ2-5,NA,TRBV2,TRBD2,TGTGCCAGCAGTGGGACTAGCGGGAGGGCGTACCAAGAGACCCAGTACTTC,CASSGTSGRAYQETQYF
TRBJ2-7,NA,TRBV6-5,TRBD2,TGTGCCAGCCTGGGGGGGGTCGAGCAGTACTTC,CASLGGVEQYF
TRBJ1-1,NA,TRBV7-9,NA,TGTGCCAGCAGCTCCCAGGGGAACACTGAAGCTTTCTTT,CASSSQGNTEAFF
TRBJ2-5,NA,TRBV20-1,NA,TGCAGTGCTAGAGATACGGGACTTTCTTACTTC,CSARDTGLSYF
TRBJ2-1,NA,TRBV19,NA,TGTGCCAGTAGTACTCCTCGGGATGAGCAGTTCTTC,CASSTPRDEQFF
TRBJ2-3,NA,TRBV11-2,TRBD2,TGTGCCAGCAGCCCGCGGGGGTTAGCGGGGCGACGCACAGATACGCAGTATTTT,CASSPRGLAGRRTDTQYF
TRBJ2-7,NA,TRBV27,TRBD1,TGTGCCAGCGGGACAGGGTACTCCTACGAGCAGTACTTC,CASGTGYSYEQYF
TRBJ2-5,NA,TRBV27,NA,TGTGCCAGCATGACCCTGACCGGAGGATACCAAGAGACCCAGTACTTC,CASMTLTGGYQETQYF
TRBJ2-7,NA,TRBV30,NA,TGTGCCTGGAGTATAGCACTCCCTTACGAGCAGTACTTC,CAWSIALPYEQYF
TRBJ1-2,NA,TRBV2,TRBD1,TGTGCCAGCACTCTGGACAGGGGCTATGATGGCTACACCTTC,CASTLDRGYDGYTF
TRBJ2-1,NA,TRBV3-1/TRBV3-2,TRBD1,TGTGCCAGCAGCCAAGAGATGACAGGGTTGAGTGTCAATGAGCAGTTCTTC,CASSQEMTGLSVNEQFF
TRBJ2-6,NA,TRBV5-4,NA,TGTGCCAGCATCACGAGGGGGTCGTCCTCTGGGGCCAACGTCCTGACTTTC,CASITRGSSSGANVLTF
TRBJ1-6,NA,TRBV5-4,TRBD1,TGTGCCAGCAGCCCGGACAGGGCGTTTTATAATTCACCCCTCCACTTT,CASSPDRAFYNSPLHF
TRBJ2-3,NA,TRBV9,TRBD2,TGTGCCAGCAGCGTAGAAGCGGGGGGCACAGATACGCAGTATTTT,CASSVEAGGTDTQYF